Listed below are T cell receptor beta chains from one sample, sequenced in a study of blood T cell repertoires in COVID-19. Produced via immunoSEQ multiplex PCR; TCRdb's table is partial and in-frame only. Here the sample spans approximately 35,000 clones, 90% being singletons. Sequencing was carried out using peripheral blood. The receptors derive from a human donor in a cohort sampled during active COVID-19. CDR3s include the opening cysteine and the closing phenylalanine or tryptophan. D genes are given only for firm matches. Clone sizes are given selectively: once, few, many, or a class where the clone is expanded.

d_call clone_size j_call v_call cdr3_nt cdr3_aa
TRBD1 - TRBJ1-1 TRBV27 TGTGCCAGCAGTTTTCAGGGGGCGAGCACTGAAGCTTTCTTT CASSFQGASTEAFF
- - TRBJ2-3 TRBV11-2 TGTGCCAGCAGCCCTCGAATTCCGGGCATCGGGAACACAGATACGCAGTATTTT CASSPRIPGIGNTDTQYF
- - TRBJ1-3 TRBV18 TGTGCCAGCTCCCCGGAGAACAGGGCTGCTGGAAACACCATATATTTT CASSPENRAAGNTIYF
TRBD2 - TRBJ2-7 TRBV15 TGTGCCACCAGCCCGCAAGGACTAGCGGGGACCTACGAGCAGTACTTC CATSPQGLAGTYEQYF
TRBD2 - TRBJ2-5 TRBV5-4 TGTGCCAGCAGCCGGAGCGGGAGCCAAGAGACCCAGTACTTC CASSRSGSQETQYF
- - TRBJ1-1 TRBV30 TGTGCCTGGGGTGGTTTCCCCAGTGGCACTGAAGCTTTCTTT CAWGGFPSGTEAFF
TRBD1 - TRBJ2-1 TRBV12-5 TGTGCTAGTGGTTTGGGGACAGGGGGCGCGAGACTAGCAAGGGAGCAGTTCTTC CASGLGTGGARLAREQFF
TRBD1 - TRBJ2-7 TRBV5-8 TGTGCCAGCAGTCTAGACAGGGGCCCTAGCTCCTACGAGCAGTACTTC CASSLDRGPSSYEQYF
- - TRBJ2-6 TRBV27 TGTGCCAGCAGTTTTCGACAGTCTGGGGCCAACGTCCTGACTTTC CASSFRQSGANVLTF
TRBD1 - TRBJ2-2 TRBV6-2/TRBV6-3 TGTGCCAGCAGCAACCCACTCTACAGGGGGCGAACGGTCGGGGAGCTGTTTTTT CASSNPLYRGRTVGELFF
- few TRBJ2-1 TRBV5-1 TGCGCCAGCAGCTTCACGAGTAACAATGAGCAGTTCTTC CASSFTSNNEQFF
- - TRBJ1-1 TRBV19 TGTGCCAGCCGATGGTGGGGGGGCACTGAAGCTTTCTTT CASRWWGGTEAFF
TRBD1 - TRBJ1-2 TRBV5-4 TGTGCCAGCAGCTGGACCTCAGGGGGTGTTGGCTACACCTTC CASSWTSGGVGYTF
- - TRBJ1-6 TRBV18 TGTGCCAGCTCACCGGACAGCACGAATTCACCCCTCCACTTT CASSPDSTNSPLHF
- - TRBJ2-7 TRBV7-8 TGTGCCAGCAGCTTAGGACGGGCGGGTTTCTACTACGAGCAGTACTTC CASSLGRAGFYYEQYF
TRBD2 once TRBJ2-7 TRBV29-1 TGCAGCGTCCGGACTAGCGGGCCGGGAGAGCAGTACTTC CSVRTSGPGEQYF
TRBD1 - TRBJ2-7 TRBV28 TGTGCCAGCAGTTTCGGGACAGGGCCCTACGAGCAGTACTTC CASSFGTGPYEQYF
- - TRBJ2-7 TRBV2 TGTGCCAGCAGTGGGCTCGGGGAAGAAAGCGAGCAGTACTTC CASSGLGEESEQYF
- - TRBJ1-3 TRBV7-2 TGTGCCAGCAGCCTAGGGCACACCATATATTTT CASSLGHTIYF
- - TRBJ1-1 TRBV7-8 TGTGCCAGCAGCTCTTCAGGGATTAGGACTGAAGCTTTCTTT CASSSSGIRTEAFF
TRBD1 - TRBJ1-1 TRBV19 TGTGCCAGTAGTTCGGGACAGGGAGTTTACTCTGAAGCTTTCTTT CASSSGQGVYSEAFF
- - TRBJ2-3 TRBV18 TGTGCCAGCTCACCCACTTATAACACAGATACGCAGTATTTT CASSPTYNTDTQYF
TRBD1 few TRBJ1-5 TRBV30 TGTGCCTGCACAGGGGTTAGCAATCAGCCCCAGCATTTT CACTGVSNQPQHF
TRBD1 - TRBJ1-1 TRBV18 TGTGCCAGCTCACCGTACGTGGGGACAGGGTCTGAAGCTTTCTTT CASSPYVGTGSEAFF
TRBD2 - TRBJ2-1 TRBV3-1/TRBV3-2 TGTGCCAGCCGGACTAGCGGGAACTACAATGAGCAGTTCTTC CASRTSGNYNEQFF
- - TRBJ2-1 TRBV28 TGTGCCAGCCGTCCGGTAGTACAGGGAATCAATGAGCAGTTCTTC CASRPVVQGINEQFF
TRBD1 once TRBJ2-2 TRBV27 TGTGCCAGCAGTTTATCTACAGGGGGCCCCATCGGGGAGCTGTTTTTT CASSLSTGGPIGELFF
TRBD1 - TRBJ2-7 TRBV19 TGTGCCAGTAGCCTGACAGGGTACGAGCAGTACTTC CASSLTGYEQYF
- - TRBJ1-2 TRBV20-1 TGCAGTGCTAGAGAGAGCTATGGCTACACCTTC CSARESYGYTF
TRBD2 - TRBJ2-7 TRBV4-3 TGCGCCAGCAGCCAAGATAGGGGGACTAGCGGGAGGACGTACTTC CASSQDRGTSGRTYF
- - TRBJ2-3 TRBV6-2/TRBV6-3 TGTGCCAGCAGCCAGGGACTTTCAAATACGCAGTATTTT CASSQGLSNTQYF
- - TRBJ1-5 TRBV7-8 TGTGCCAGCAGCTTAGGGACAGACAGCAATCAGCCCCAGCATTTT CASSLGTDSNQPQHF
TRBD1 few TRBJ1-2 TRBV5-1 TGCGCCAGCAGCCCCGGACAGGGAAGGGAGGGATATGGCTACACCTTC CASSPGQGREGYGYTF
- - TRBJ1-5 TRBV3-1/TRBV3-2 TGTGCCAGCAGCCAAGATGCGAGGGGCAATCAGCCCCAGCATTTT CASSQDARGNQPQHF
TRBD2 - TRBJ2-5 TRBV29-1 TGCAGCGGCCCCTGGGGTCTAGCGGGATGCAGGGGTGAGACCCAGTACTTC CSGPWGLAGCRGETQYF
TRBD2 - TRBJ2-1 TRBV18 TGTGCCAGCTCACGGCTCGCGGGAGTCGTGTACAATGAGCAGTTCTTC CASSRLAGVVYNEQFF
- - TRBJ1-4 TRBV30 TGTGCCTGGAGGGAGCCGTTCAGGACAAGTAATGAAAAACTGTTTTTT CAWREPFRTSNEKLFF
TRBD2 - TRBJ2-7 TRBV4-1 TGCGCCAGCAGCCAGCGGACTAGCGGGAGCTACGAGCAGTACTTC CASSQRTSGSYEQYF
- - TRBJ2-7 TRBV5-1 TGCGCCAGCAGCTTGGAGCACACAGGAACTTCCTACGAGCAGTACTTC CASSLEHTGTSYEQYF
TRBD2 - TRBJ2-3 TRBV30 TGTGCCTGGAGTGGGAGTAGCGGGGCTAGCACAGATACGCAGTATTTT CAWSGSSGASTDTQYF
- - TRBJ1-1 TRBV4-3 TGCGCCAGCAGCCAAGACACAGGAGGGAGAATTGAGGCTTTCTTT CASSQDTGGRIEAFF
- - TRBJ2-7 TRBV5-1 TGCGCCAGCAGCTTAACTAGCTACAATGACGAGCAGTACTTC CASSLTSYNDEQYF
- - TRBJ2-1 TRBV27 TGTGCCAGCAGTTTATACCCGGGGAGCTCCTACAATGAGCAGTTCTTC CASSLYPGSSYNEQFF
- - TRBJ2-5 TRBV7-9 TGTGCCAGCAGCTTAGAAGAGGGGGGGAGAGAGACCCAGTACTTC CASSLEEGGRETQYF
TRBD2 - TRBJ2-2 TRBV7-6 TGTGCCAGCAGCACCCGGGCGTCGGGACTAGCGGGAGGTCCGAACACCGGGGAGCTGTTTTTT CASSTRASGLAGGPNTGELFF
- - TRBJ1-2 TRBV30 TGTGCCTGGTGTCACCGTGACATTGGGTATGGCTACACCTTC CAWCHRDIGYGYTF
- - TRBJ2-7 TRBV7-6 TGTGCCAGCAGCCCATCCGGGTCCCCTTCCTACGAGCAGTACTTC CASSPSGSPSYEQYF
- - TRBJ2-1 TRBV7-8 TGTGCCAGCAGCACCCCGACAGGCTACAATGAGCAGTTCTTC CASSTPTGYNEQFF
TRBD2 - TRBJ2-7 TRBV6-5 TGTGCCAGCAGTTCCCGGGAGGTTTACGAGCAGTACTTC CASSSREVYEQYF
TRBD2 - TRBJ2-2 TRBV7-9 TGTGCCAGCAGCTTAGCGCGGGGGGCGAACACCGGGGAGCTGTTTTTT CASSLARGANTGELFF
- - TRBJ2-1 TRBV13 TGTGCCAGCAGACGGACTGCAGGGGTGCAGTTCTTC CASRRTAGVQFF
- - TRBJ2-1 TRBV5-1 TGCGCCAGCAGCTTTACCCAGGGGGGAAAGTACAATGAGCAGTTCTTC CASSFTQGGKYNEQFF
- - TRBJ2-4 TRBV2 TGTGCCAGCAAGGGAGACAGGCTAGCCAAAAACATTCAGTACTTC CASKGDRLAKNIQYF
TRBD2 - TRBJ2-5 TRBV6-5 TGTGCCAGCAGACCCAGCGGGAGCCGAGAGACCCAGTACTTC CASRPSGSRETQYF
- - TRBJ2-5 TRBV7-3 TGTGCCAGCAGCTCTGCCCCCAGGGCTGAGACCCAGTACTTC CASSSAPRAETQYF